These 14 T cell receptor beta chains came from one sample sequenced in a study of T cell responses to AZD1222 COVID-19 vaccine. Profiled with immunoSEQ multiplex PCR; TCRdb holds only in-frame clones, not every one. Altogether 95,000 to 150,000 clones are present, more than 85% being singletons, with the ten largest covering 4% to 6%. This specimen was peripheral blood, taken 28 days after the second AZD1222 dose. These receptors came from an adult who received the AZD1222 COVID-19 vaccine.

This sequence joins TRBV5-1 and TRBJ1-2; tentatively, D is TRBD1 (6 bases). The V end lost 3 bases, the J end lost 5 bases, and 14 bases lay between the germline ends. CDR1 is SGHRS, CDR2 YFSETQ, per germline. The CDR3 runs to 14 residues. The CDR3 sequence is CASSSGQPPYGYTF. In nucleotides, the CDR3 is TGCGCCAGCAGCTCCGGACAGCCACCGTATGGCTACACCTTC.

The rearrangement links TRBV2 to TRBJ2-7, with D perhaps TRBD2 (7 bases). Germline V lookup: CDR1 SNHLY, CDR2 FYNNEI. V lost 8 bases, J lost 2 bases, and 13 bases lay in between. The CDR3 is 13 amino acids. The CDR3 region has the DNA TGTGCCAGCTCTAGGGGGGGACCCTACGAGCAGTACTTC. It codes for CASSRGGPYEQYF.

This sequence joins TRBV7-2 and TRBJ2-5; weak D call: TRBD1 (5 bases). This CDR3 spans 15 amino acids. CDR1 is SGHTA, CDR2 FQGNSA, per germline. The V and J ends lost 5 bases and 2 bases respectively, with 15 bases between them. Written as DNA, the CDR3 is TGTGCCAGCAGCGCAGTGGGGCGGCAACAAGAGACCCAGTACTTC. Amino acids: CASSAVGRQQETQYF.

The V call is TRBV5-4, the J call TRBJ2-2; 8 bases map to TRBD1. The CDR3 sequence is 15 residues long. V trimming: 2 bases; J trimming: 0 bases; junction bases outside the gene matches: 0. The germline CDR1 and CDR2 sequences are SGHNT and YYREEE (reference sequence). The CDR3 DNA reads TGTGCCAGCAGCTTACAGGGGGCGAACACCGGGGAGCTGTTTTTT. Translation: CASSLQGANTGELFF.

V and J are TRBV7-9 and TRBJ2-7; no clear D. The germline CDR1 and CDR2 sequences are SEHNR and FQNEAQ (reference sequence). V lost 2 bases and J lost 3, with 8 bases in between. CDR3 size: 13 residues. CDR3 DNA sequence: TGTGCCAGCAGCTTAAGGGATTTCTACGAGCAGTACTTC. Translated: CASSLRDFYEQYF.

This clone was seen just once. The rearrangement links TRBV18 to TRBJ1-1; D ambiguous. Trimming removed 2 bases at V and 7 bases at J, with 11 bases between. CDR1 and CDR2 from the germline V gene are KGHSH and LQKENI. CDR3 size: 13 residues. DNA of the CDR3: TGTGCCAGCTCACCAGGGGTAGGAAGTGAAGCTTTCTTT. Translation: CASSPGVGSEAFF.

The chain recombines TRBV19 with TRBJ1-1; the D is unclear. The length of the CDR3 is 14 residues. The V end was cut by 5 bases, the J end by 2 bases, with 12 bases between. Germline V CDR1 and CDR2: LNHDA, SQIVND (reference sequence). CDR3 nucleotides: TGTGCCAGTAGTCCGGAGACAACAAACACTGAAGCTTTCTTT. Translation: CASSPETTNTEAFF.

The chain's CDR3 is CASSLSGNSPLHF. The CDR3 DNA reads TGTGCCAGCAGTTTATCTGGTAATTCACCCCTCCACTTT. This rearrangement joins TRBV27 to TRBJ1-6; D gene unclear. V lost 0 bases and J 6 bases, leaving 3 bases between the germline ends. The CDR3 spans 13 residues. Germline V gene lookup returns CDR1 MNHEY and CDR2 SMNVEV (reference sequence).

This clone was seen only once. J is TRBJ2-7 and V is TRBV10-3, with TRBD1 identical over 8 bases. Germline V gene sequence: CDR1 ENHRY, CDR2 SYGVKD. The CDR3 length is 13 residues. J was trimmed by 1 base and V by 5 bases; bases with no gene match: 1. The CDR3 nucleotides are TGTGCCATCAGTCGGGACAGGTCCTACGAGCAGTACTTC. Protein product: CAISRDRSYEQYF.

The V and J genes are TRBV11-2 and TRBJ2-3; 10 bases fit TRBD2. This CDR3 region has 18 residues. Germline V gene lookup returns CDR1 SGHAT and CDR2 FQNNGV. The V gene end was trimmed by 5 bases and the J gene end by 0 bases; junction bases not matched to a gene: 11. The CDR3 DNA reads as TGTGCCAGCAGCCCCAGGACTAGCGGCCCATTAAGCACAGATACGCAGTATTTT. Encoded protein: CASSPRTSGPLSTDTQYF. The variable domain in full, completed from reference TRBV11-2 and TRBJ2-3, reads EAGVAQSPRYKIIEKRQSVAFWCNPISGHATLYWYQQILGQGPKLLIQFQNNGVVDDSQLPKDRFSAERLKGVDSTLKIQPAKLEDSAVYLCASSPRTSGPLSTDTQYFGPGTRLTVL.

The CDR3 DNA follows: TGTGCCAGCAGCTTAGAAACAGTCAAAGAGACCCAGTACTTC. Translated, it gives CASSLETVKETQYF. The chain couples TRBV7-9 to TRBJ2-5; no clear D. The CDR3 is made up of 14 amino acids. Trimming stripped 1 base from V and 3 bases from J, with 9 bases between. From germline, CDR1 is SEHNR and CDR2 FQNEAQ (reference sequence).

The rearrangement uses TRBV7-8 and TRBJ1-5; 7 bases match TRBD1. This CDR3 is 15 amino acids long. Per germline, CDR1 SGHVS and CDR2 FQNEAQ. Unmatched junction bases numbered 3, after V lost 0 bases and J lost 4 bases. The CDR3 DNA follows: TGTGCCAGCAGCTTAGCAGGGGGCGTTAATCAGCCCCAGCATTTT. It is translated as CASSLAGGVNQPQHF.

Here the CDR3 reads CASSRTDHNEQFF. CDR3 bases: TGTGCCAGCAGTCGGACAGATCACAATGAGCAGTTCTTC. The genes are TRBV12-3 or TRBV12-4 and TRBJ2-1; D is perhaps TRBD1 (6 bases). The CDR3 runs to 13 residues. V was trimmed by 5 bases and J by 5 bases, leaving 10 bases between them.

This chain connects TRBV19 to TRBJ1-5; 8 bases are a match to TRBD1. This CDR3 region has 14 residues. The J segment lost 2 bases and the V segment lost 9 bases, leaving 6 bases of the junction unmatched. Germline CDR1 is LNHDA and CDR2 is SQIVND (reference sequence). The CDR3 sequence is CARRGGQGNQPQHF. The CDR3 DNA sequence: TGTGCCAGGCGTGGGGGACAGGGCAATCAGCCCCAGCATTTT.